Listed below are T cell receptor beta chains from one sample, sequenced in a study of T cells in Graves' hyperthyroidism and ophthalmopathy. TCRdb called the multiplex PCR reads again in MiXCR, with one record for every CDR3 protein. This table has 480,000 or so distinct CDR3 sequences, approximately 14% appearing once. The sample comprised blood. These receptors were collected from a woman in her late teens or twenties with Graves' hyperthyroidism. The CDR3 runs from the conserved cysteine through the conserved F or W. Each record gives: V gene, clone size, J gene, D gene, CDR3 DNA, CDR3 protein. D genes are given only for firm matches. Clone size is shown for a subset of rows, as once, few, many or a class of expanded clone.

V: TRBV24-1; size: few; J: TRBJ2-3; D: TRBD2; DNA: TGTGCCACCAGTGATTTGGGACTAGCGGGCCGCACAGATACGCAGTATTTT; CDR3: CATSDLGLAGRTDTQYF
V: TRBV20-1; size: -; J: TRBJ1-2; D: TRBD1; DNA: TGCAGTGCTAGAACAGGGGGAAACTATGGCTACACCTTC; CDR3: CSARTGGNYGYTF
V: TRBV3-1; size: many; J: TRBJ1-2; D: -; DNA: TGTGCCAGCAGCCAAGATCCAGGGACACTTCGGGGCTACACCTTC; CDR3: CASSQDPGTLRGYTF
V: TRBV5-1; size: few; J: TRBJ2-3; D: TRBD2; DNA: TGCGCCAGCAGCTTGATCCTAGCGGGAAGCACAGATACGCAGTATTTT; CDR3: CASSLILAGSTDTQYF
V: TRBV7-3; size: many; J: TRBJ2-3; D: -; DNA: TGTGCCAGCAGCTTAAGAGGCCCCCTGCCAGATACGCAGTATTTT; CDR3: CASSLRGPLPDTQYF
V: TRBV19; size: few; J: TRBJ2-1; D: TRBD2; DNA: TGTGCCAGTAGTGGGCTAGCGGGCGGTGAGCAGTTCTTC; CDR3: CASSGLAGGEQFF
V: TRBV2; size: many; J: TRBJ2-3; D: -; DNA: TGTGCCAGCAACCAACTAAGGCGCACAGATACGCAGTATTTT; CDR3: CASNQLRRTDTQYF
V: TRBV27; size: many; J: TRBJ1-2; D: TRBD1; DNA: TGTGCCAGCAGTTCGGACAGGGCGGGGGGCTACACCTTC; CDR3: CASSSDRAGGYTF
V: TRBV6-1; size: many; J: TRBJ2-3; D: TRBD2; DNA: TGTGCCAGCAGTATGGGACTAGGACTTACAGATACGCAGTATTTT; CDR3: CASSMGLGLTDTQYF
V: TRBV20-1; size: many; J: TRBJ2-2; D: -; DNA: TGCAGTGTCCCGTCCGATCACGGGGAGCTGTTTTTT; CDR3: CSVPSDHGELFF
V: TRBV11-2; size: many; J: TRBJ2-1; D: -; DNA: TGTGCCAGCAGCGATTTGCTGGGGGATGAGCAGTTCTTC; CDR3: CASSDLLGDEQFF
V: TRBV20-1; size: few; J: TRBJ1-2; D: TRBD1; DNA: TGCAGTGCTACCCAGGGGGGGTCTGGGTATGGCTACACCTTC; CDR3: CSATQGGSGYGYTF
V: TRBV6-2/TRBV6-3; size: few; J: TRBJ2-1; D: -; DNA: TGTGCCAGCAGTTATGACTATACGAATGAGCAGTTCTTC; CDR3: CASSYDYTNEQFF
V: TRBV19; size: many; J: TRBJ2-1; D: TRBD2; DNA: TGTGCCAGTAGTGCGGCAGAGGCTAGCGGGAACAATGAGCAGTTCTTC; CDR3: CASSAAEASGNNEQFF
V: TRBV11-2; size: many; J: TRBJ2-1; D: TRBD2; DNA: TGTGCCAGCAGGGGGACAGGGGAGACTAGCGGGAGAAATGAGCAGTTCTTC; CDR3: CASRGTGETSGRNEQFF
V: TRBV7-9; size: -; J: TRBJ1-2; D: -; DNA: TGTGCCAGCAGCTTCGAGGGTCAAACCTATGGCTACACCTTC; CDR3: CASSFEGQTYGYTF
V: TRBV2; size: many; J: TRBJ1-1; D: -; DNA: TGTGCCAGCCGTATGCGGGCTGAAGCTTTCTTT; CDR3: CASRMRAEAFF
V: TRBV5-1; size: -; J: TRBJ2-1; D: -; DNA: TGCGCCAGCAGCAAGGACTACGAGAATGAGCAGTTCTTC; CDR3: CASSKDYENEQFF
V: TRBV4-1; size: many; J: TRBJ1-1; D: -; DNA: TGCGCCAGCAGCCAAGCTGTCAGCACGGGGGACACTGAAGCTTTCTTT; CDR3: CASSQAVSTGDTEAFF
V: TRBV20-1; size: -; J: TRBJ2-7; D: TRBD2; DNA: TGCAGTGCTTCGAACCCCGAGACTAGCGGGCACTCCTACGAGCAGTACTTC; CDR3: CSASNPETSGHSYEQYF
V: TRBV5-1; size: -; J: TRBJ2-5; D: -; DNA: TGCGCCAGCAGCTTGGTGATGGGGGAGACCCAGTACTTC; CDR3: CASSLVMGETQYF
V: TRBV12-3/TRBV12-4; size: many; J: TRBJ1-2; D: -; DNA: TGTGCCAGCAGTTTACTAGCCTCTAACTATGGCTACACCTTC; CDR3: CASSLLASNYGYTF
V: TRBV5-1; size: many; J: TRBJ1-4; D: TRBD1; DNA: TGCGCCAGCAGCTCTACAGGGGGCGCAGGCGAAAAACTGTTTTTT; CDR3: CASSSTGGAGEKLFF
V: TRBV18; size: many; J: TRBJ2-7; D: -; DNA: TGTGCCAGCTCACCACCCTTACAAACCTACGAGCAGTACTTC; CDR3: CASSPPLQTYEQYF
V: TRBV7-8; size: many; J: TRBJ2-5; D: TRBD2; DNA: TGTGCCAGCAGCGGCCTAGCGGGAGCGCACGAGACCCAGTACTTC; CDR3: CASSGLAGAHETQYF
V: TRBV19; size: -; J: TRBJ2-1; D: -; DNA: TGTGCCGGGGGATCTCCTAATGAGCAGTTCTTC; CDR3: CAGGSPNEQFF
V: TRBV12-3/TRBV12-4; size: many; J: TRBJ1-2; D: -; DNA: TGTGCCAGCCGACGACAGGAGTTTTTCCGCTACACCTTC; CDR3: CASRRQEFFRYTF
V: TRBV12-3/TRBV12-4; size: few; J: TRBJ2-7; D: -; DNA: TGTGCCAGCAGTGTGGGCAGGGTAGGCATTTACGAGCAGTACTTC; CDR3: CASSVGRVGIYEQYF
V: TRBV5-5; size: -; J: TRBJ1-6; D: TRBD1; DNA: TGTGCCAGCAGCTTACAGGGGGCCGGGATGGTCTCACCCCTCCACTTT; CDR3: CASSLQGAGMVSPLHF
V: TRBV28; size: many; J: TRBJ2-1; D: -; DNA: TGTGCCAGCAGTTTGCCTCCGAGACAGGTGGCTAATCCCTACAATGAGCAGTTCTTC; CDR3: CASSLPPRQVANPYNEQFF
V: TRBV15; size: -; J: TRBJ2-1; D: TRBD2; DNA: TGTGCCACCAGCAGAGATCCTAGCGGGAGAAGCGAGCAGTTCTTC; CDR3: CATSRDPSGRSEQFF
V: TRBV3-1; size: many; J: TRBJ2-7; D: TRBD2; DNA: TGTGCCAGCAGCGAGACTAGCGGGACCTACGAGCAGTACTTC; CDR3: CASSETSGTYEQYF
V: TRBV28; size: many; J: TRBJ1-1; D: TRBD1; DNA: TGTGCCAGCAGCTCTCCGGACAGGGTTATAGCTTTCTTT; CDR3: CASSSPDRVIAFF
V: TRBV27; size: many; J: TRBJ2-3; D: -; DNA: TGTGCCAGCAGTTTGCTCCCAGGCCCCGGCACAGATACGCAGTATTTT; CDR3: CASSLLPGPGTDTQYF
V: TRBV24-1; size: -; J: TRBJ2-5; D: TRBD2; DNA: TGTGCCACCAGTGATTTATCGCTAGCGGACCAAGAGACCCAGTACTTC; CDR3: CATSDLSLADQETQYF
V: TRBV7-3; size: few; J: TRBJ2-2; D: -; DNA: TGTGCCAGCAGCTTAAGTATACCTGCAAAAACTGCGAACACCGGGGAGCTGTTTTTT; CDR3: CASSLSIPAKTANTGELFF
V: TRBV28; size: many; J: TRBJ2-5; D: -; DNA: TGTGCCAGCAGTGGACCATTCCAAGAGACCCAGTACTTC; CDR3: CASSGPFQETQYF
V: TRBV19; size: -; J: TRBJ1-2; D: -; DNA: TGTGCCAGTAGTATACCCTCCGTATTATCCAACTATGGCTACACCTTC; CDR3: CASSIPSVLSNYGYTF
V: TRBV27; size: few; J: TRBJ2-2; D: TRBD2; DNA: TGTGCCAGCAGTTTATTCGGACTAGCGGGCCTAAACACCGGGGAGCTGTTTTTT; CDR3: CASSLFGLAGLNTGELFF
V: TRBV20-1; size: few; J: TRBJ2-1; D: -; DNA: TGCAGTATTGAAACCCTTAGCTTGTACAATGAGCAGTTCTTC; CDR3: CSIETLSLYNEQFF
V: TRBV12-3/TRBV12-4; size: many; J: TRBJ2-2; D: TRBD2; DNA: TGTGCCAGCAGTTTGGGGGGGGTGGGCACCGGGGAGCTGTTTTTT; CDR3: CASSLGGVGTGELFF
V: TRBV12-5; size: many; J: TRBJ1-4; D: TRBD1; DNA: TGTGCTAGTGGGTCGGGACAGATTAATGAAAAACTGTTTTTT; CDR3: CASGSGQINEKLFF
V: TRBV27; size: few; J: TRBJ2-7; D: -; DNA: TGTGCCAGCAGTTTCCGGGACGGATCCTACGAGCAGTACTTC; CDR3: CASSFRDGSYEQYF
V: TRBV7-3; size: many; J: TRBJ2-1; D: -; DNA: TGTGCCAGCAGCCAGGGGTTCGGAGTCTCCTACAATGAGCAGTTCTTC; CDR3: CASSQGFGVSYNEQFF
V: TRBV7-6; size: few; J: TRBJ1-5; D: TRBD1; DNA: TGTGCCAGCAGCCAACAGCCTCAGGGGGCCCAGCCCCAGCATTTT; CDR3: CASSQQPQGAQPQHF
V: TRBV20-1; size: many; J: TRBJ1-5; D: TRBD1; DNA: TGCAGTGCTAGTAGGGACAGGGGCCATCAGCCCCAGCATTTT; CDR3: CSASRDRGHQPQHF
V: TRBV2; size: many; J: TRBJ1-6; D: TRBD1; DNA: TGTGCCAGCAGACCCGGGACAGGGAATTCACCCCTCCACTTT; CDR3: CASRPGTGNSPLHF
V: TRBV9; size: many; J: TRBJ1-6; D: -; DNA: TGTGCCAGCACCGGCAGCTCCTATAATTCACCCCTCCACTTT; CDR3: CASTGSSYNSPLHF
V: TRBV7-9; size: -; J: TRBJ2-3; D: TRBD2; DNA: TGTGCCAGCAGCTTAGGCGCTAGCGGGAGGACCACAGATACGCAGTATTTT; CDR3: CASSLGASGRTTDTQYF
V: TRBV7-2; size: many; J: TRBJ2-1; D: TRBD1; DNA: TGTGCCACCCCCCGGGGACAGGGCTACAATGAGCAGTTCTTC; CDR3: CATPRGQGYNEQFF
V: TRBV5-1; size: many; J: TRBJ2-5; D: TRBD2; DNA: TGCGCCAGCAGACTAGCGGGAGGTCGGAGAGAGACCCAGTACTTC; CDR3: CASRLAGGRRETQYF
V: TRBV2; size: many; J: TRBJ1-2; D: -; DNA: TGTGCCAGCAGGGGGGACACAGACAACTATGGCTACACCTTC; CDR3: CASRGDTDNYGYTF
V: TRBV20-1; size: few; J: TRBJ1-1; D: -; DNA: TGCAGTGCTAGAGATCCTGGGGGAACTGAAGCTTTCTTT; CDR3: CSARDPGGTEAFF
V: TRBV6-1; size: many; J: TRBJ2-5; D: -; DNA: TGTGCCAGCAGTAAGGGGGACTGGCAAGAGACCCAGTACTTC; CDR3: CASSKGDWQETQYF
V: TRBV30; size: -; J: TRBJ1-5; D: -; DNA: TGTGCCTGGAGTGTAGGAGGGGGGGGCTGGTTGGGCAATCAGCCCCAGCATTTT; CDR3: CAWSVGGGGWLGNQPQHF
V: TRBV9; size: many; J: TRBJ2-1; D: -; DNA: TGTGCCAGCAGCAGTAGTCTGGGGTCCTCGGCCCCACGGGATGAGCAGTTCTTC; CDR3: CASSSSLGSSAPRDEQFF
V: TRBV5-1; size: -; J: TRBJ2-7; D: TRBD2; DNA: TGCGCCAGCAGCTTGGGGCTAGCGGGATCTATTTACGAGCAGTACTTC; CDR3: CASSLGLAGSIYEQYF
V: TRBV6-2/TRBV6-3; size: -; J: TRBJ1-1; D: -; DNA: TGTGCCAGCAGTTACGAGGTGGGGAGAGCTTTCTTT; CDR3: CASSYEVGRAFF
V: TRBV27; size: many; J: TRBJ1-2; D: TRBD1; DNA: TGTGCCAGCAGTTTTCGGCGGGACAGGGACTATGGCTACACCTTC; CDR3: CASSFRRDRDYGYTF